The next 4 T cell receptor beta chains were all read from a single sample in a study of CXCR3-negative and CXCR3-positive naive CD8 T cells. The study made its TRB cDNA libraries by 5' RACE, adding UMI labels. After re-calling the 5' RACE reads, TCRdb lists one entry per CDR3 protein, DNA absent. This sample contains 38,000 or so distinct CDR3 sequences. The sample comprised naive CXCR3- CD8+ T cells from blood. Subset defined: CD45RO-CCR7+CD27+CD95- naive CD8+ T cells lacking CXCR3 (TNR3-). These receptors all stem from a human donor in good health. Some clones in this sample may be carry-over from other donors' samples.

V is TRBV28 and J is TRBJ2-3; the TCRdb call, TRBD2, lacks DNA for checking. The CDR3 has 15 residues. Germline CDR1 reads MDHEN; CDR2 reads SYDVKM. This CDR3 reads CASREFGTSTDTQYF.

The chain couples TRBV14 to TRBJ2-3. The CDR3 sequence is 12 residues long. Per germline, CDR1 SGHDN and CDR2 FVKESK. Here the CDR3 reads CASSDDTDTQYF.

The CDR3 protein is CASSQEWSGYLYEQYF. The genes are TRBV4-3 and TRBJ2-7. In germline, CDR1 is LGHNA, CDR2 YSLEER. The CDR3 covers 16 residues.

The chain combines TRBV12-3 or TRBV12-4 with TRBJ2-7; TCRdb calls TRBD2, which cannot be checked without DNA. CDR3 length equals 16 residues. CDR3 sequence reads: CASSPTTSGALYEQYF.